This note documents a single TCR beta chain sequence. Its antigen is not identified. The data derive from a study of radiation and T cells in renal cell carcinoma. Study summary: Nephrectomy followed 15 Gy stereotactic body radiation by 4 weeks. Broader study findings: No pretreatment tumor biopsies were available for baseline clonotypes.

V was clipped by 3 bases and J by 9 bases, with 17 bases between them. The CDR3 covers 14 residues. Germline-derived CDR1 and CDR2 are SGHTA and FQGNSA. Here immunoSEQ multiplex PCR was the method, and the copy in TCRdb shows in-frame clones only, minus some. The table records 87,000 or so clones, 65% to 90% of them present only once. The time point denotes: baseline pretreatment blood. Treatment described: 15 Gy SBRT to primary tumor, nephrectomy 4 weeks later. The patient's renal cell carcinoma had clear cell pathology. V and J are TRBV7-2 and TRBJ2-5; D tentatively fits TRBD1 or TRBD2 (5 bases each). The material was blood, obtained from a patient whose treatment included radiotherapy and nephrectomy. The TCR originated in a man aged 50 to 60 with renal cell carcinoma. CDR3: CASSFSGTLVAQYF. For the CDR3, the DNA is TGTGCCAGCAGCTTTTCAGGGACCCTCGTGGCCCAGTACTTC.